The 3 T cell receptor beta chains below come from one sample, sequenced in a study of blood T cell repertoires in COVID-19. The method was immunoSEQ multiplex PCR; TCRdb's version includes in-frame clones alone and lacks a portion of them. The table has 85,000 to 100,000 clones, roughly 80% seen once; the top ten hold under 5.5%. Sequences were obtained from peripheral blood. The origin of the receptors is a man older than 75 with COVID-19, enrolled during active disease.

The CDR3 sequence: CASSLSWQGSNQPQHF. In DNA form, the CDR3 reads TGTGCCAGCAGCCTAAGTTGGCAGGGAAGCAATCAGCCCCAGCATTTT. V gene TRBV11-2 combines with J gene TRBJ1-5; D perhaps matches TRBD1 (5 bases). The germline V and J ends were trimmed by 5 bases and 1 base, with 15 bases remaining between them. The CDR3 loop spans 16 amino acids. Germline V gives CDR1 SGHAT, CDR2 FQNNGV.

The chain couples TRBV3-1 (or the pseudogene TRBV3-2) to TRBJ1-5; 7 bases map to TRBD1. This CDR3 is built from 13 residues. The germline gives CDR1 LGHDT, CDR2 YNNKEL (reference sequence). With 5 bases clipped from V and 5 bases from J, the junction kept 3 bases outside the gene matches. The CDR3 DNA reads TGTGCCAGCAGCACCGGGACAGATCAGCCCCAGCATTTT. Protein product: CASSTGTDQPQHF.

The chain employs TRBV6-6 and TRBJ2-7; tentatively, D is TRBD1 (6 bases). Germline V gene sequence: CDR1 MNHNY, CDR2 SVGAGI (reference sequence). CDR3 length equals 14 residues. Trimming shortened V by 5 bases and J by 1 base, and 12 bases separated the two germline ends. The CDR3: CASSVGGNSYEQYF. CDR3 nucleotide sequence: TGTGCCAGCAGTGTAGGGGGAAATTCCTACGAGCAGTACTTC.